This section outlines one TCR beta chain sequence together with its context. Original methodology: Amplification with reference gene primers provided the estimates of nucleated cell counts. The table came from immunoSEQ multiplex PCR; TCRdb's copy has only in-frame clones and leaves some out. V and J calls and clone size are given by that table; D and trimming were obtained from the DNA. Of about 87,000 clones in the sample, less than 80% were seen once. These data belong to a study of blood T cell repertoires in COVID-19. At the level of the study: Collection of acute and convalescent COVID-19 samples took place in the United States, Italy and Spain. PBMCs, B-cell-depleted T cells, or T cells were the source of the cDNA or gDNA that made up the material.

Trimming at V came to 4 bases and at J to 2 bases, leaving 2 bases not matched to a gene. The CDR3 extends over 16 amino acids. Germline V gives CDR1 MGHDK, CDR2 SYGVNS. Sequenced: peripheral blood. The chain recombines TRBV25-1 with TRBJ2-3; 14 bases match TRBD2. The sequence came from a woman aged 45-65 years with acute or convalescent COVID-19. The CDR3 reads CASSVTSGGATDTQYF. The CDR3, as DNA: TGTGCCAGCAGTGTGACTAGCGGGGGGGCCACAGATACGCAGTATTTT.